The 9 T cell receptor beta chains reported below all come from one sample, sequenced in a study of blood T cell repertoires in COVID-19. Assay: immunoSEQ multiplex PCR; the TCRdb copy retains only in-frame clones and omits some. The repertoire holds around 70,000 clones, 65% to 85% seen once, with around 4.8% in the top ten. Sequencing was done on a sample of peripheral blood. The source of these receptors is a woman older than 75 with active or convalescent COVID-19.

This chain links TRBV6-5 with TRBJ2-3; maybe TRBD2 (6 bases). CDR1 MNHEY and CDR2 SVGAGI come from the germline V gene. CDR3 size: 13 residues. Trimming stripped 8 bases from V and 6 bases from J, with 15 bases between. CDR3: CASYETRSDTQYF. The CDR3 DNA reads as TGTGCCAGCTACGAGACTAGGAGTGATACGCAGTATTTT.

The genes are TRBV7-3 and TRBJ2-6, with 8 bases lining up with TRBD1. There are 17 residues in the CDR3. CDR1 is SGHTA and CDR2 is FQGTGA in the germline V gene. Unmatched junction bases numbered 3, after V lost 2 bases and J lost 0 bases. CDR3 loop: CASSLQGASSGANVLTF. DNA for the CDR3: TGTGCCAGCAGCTTACAGGGGGCCAGCTCTGGGGCCAACGTCCTGACTTTC.

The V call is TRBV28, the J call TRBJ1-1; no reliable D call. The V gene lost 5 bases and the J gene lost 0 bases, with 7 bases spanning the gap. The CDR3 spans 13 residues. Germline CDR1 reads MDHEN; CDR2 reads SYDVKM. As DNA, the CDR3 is TGTGCCAGCAGTACCTCAGTGAACACTGAAGCTTTCTTT. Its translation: CASSTSVNTEAFF.

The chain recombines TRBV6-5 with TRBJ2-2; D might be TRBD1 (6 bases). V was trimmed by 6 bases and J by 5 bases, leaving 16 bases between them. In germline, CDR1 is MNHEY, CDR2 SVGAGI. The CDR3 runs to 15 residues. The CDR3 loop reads CASRKPGTRTGELFF. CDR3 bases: TGTGCCAGCAGAAAACCGGGGACACGGACCGGGGAGCTGTTTTTT.

CDR3 DNA sequence: TGTGCCAGCAGCTTGGGACAGGGCCCCTATGGCTACACCTTC. Its protein product is CASSLGQGPYGYTF. V and J are TRBV5-4 and TRBJ1-2; 7 bases match TRBD1. The CDR3 is 14 amino acids. Germline CDR1 reads SGHNT; CDR2 reads YYREEE (reference sequence). Trimming took 0 bases from V and 4 from J; bases not matched to a gene: 3.

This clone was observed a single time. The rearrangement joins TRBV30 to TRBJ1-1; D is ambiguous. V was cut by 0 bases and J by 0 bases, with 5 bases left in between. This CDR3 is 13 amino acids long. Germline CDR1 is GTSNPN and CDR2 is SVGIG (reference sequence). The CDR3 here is CAWSVSLNTEAFF. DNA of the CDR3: TGTGCCTGGAGTGTGAGCTTGAACACTGAAGCTTTCTTT.

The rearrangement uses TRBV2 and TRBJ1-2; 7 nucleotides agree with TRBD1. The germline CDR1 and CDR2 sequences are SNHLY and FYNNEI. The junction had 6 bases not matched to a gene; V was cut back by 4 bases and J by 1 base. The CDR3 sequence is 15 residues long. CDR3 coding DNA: TGTGCCAGCAGTGGGCGGACAGGATTTAACTATGGCTACACCTTC. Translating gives CASSGRTGFNYGYTF.

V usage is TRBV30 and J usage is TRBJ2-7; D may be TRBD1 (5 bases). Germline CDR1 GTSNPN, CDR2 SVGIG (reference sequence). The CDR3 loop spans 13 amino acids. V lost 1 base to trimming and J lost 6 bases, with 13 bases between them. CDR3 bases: TGTGCCTGGAGTGATAAAACAGGTCGCGAGCAGTACTTC. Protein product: CAWSDKTGREQYF.

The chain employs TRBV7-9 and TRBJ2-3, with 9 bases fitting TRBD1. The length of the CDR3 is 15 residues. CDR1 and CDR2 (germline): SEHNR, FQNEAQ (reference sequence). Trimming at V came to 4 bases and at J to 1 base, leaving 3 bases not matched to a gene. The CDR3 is CASSSQGAGTDTQYF. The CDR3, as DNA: TGTGCCAGCAGCTCACAGGGGGCAGGCACAGATACGCAGTATTTT.